This T cell receptor beta chain was captured by sequencing in a study of T cells after yellow fever vaccination. On the study more broadly: Preparation of the low-cell-number fractions used SMART-Seq v4 Ultra Low Input. Findings of the study overall: Relatively few clonotypes were ones that appeared in both CD4 and CD8 compartments. Abundant bulk-population clonotypes could contaminate the FACS-sorted repertoires.

Per germline, CDR1 MNHEY and CDR2 SVGAGI. This CDR3 spans 15 amino acids. V shed 6 bases and J shed 8 bases, with 20 bases lying between them. A universal primer site and UMIs were added as TCR cDNA was made by 5'RACE template switching. Using its own MiXCR run on the 5' RACE reads, TCRdb lists one record per CDR3 protein. The table records a few hundred thousand distinct CDR3 sequences, approximately 10% of them present only once. This clonotype was observed a few times. Its matching antigen is unknown. This TCR derives from a young man who received the YFV17D yellow fever vaccine. The chain joins TRBV6-5 to TRBJ2-1; D is undetermined. The specimen comprised CD4+ T cells sorted from PBMCs, sampled 5 days after the yellow fever booster vaccination. CDR3 protein: CASRKGYSTVDEQFF. The CDR3 DNA follows: TGTGCCAGCAGAAAGGGATATTCTACCGTCGATGAGCAGTTCTTC.